The rows below give T cell receptor beta chains drawn from one sample of a study of response to subunit inactivated influenza vaccine. MiXCR, run by TCRdb on the RT-PCR reads, gives a single entry per CDR3 protein. The sample includes about 700,000 distinct CDR3 sequences, about 15% seen only once; the top ten take around a tenth. Material: PBMCs from blood, obtained roughly 12 days after vaccination. The receptors were sampled from a man aged 50 to 59 who received an inactivated influenza vaccine. Each CDR3 is given with its conserved first and last residue. The D gene is left open where the match is weak. Not all rows give a size; the values are once, few, many and, for expanded clones, a class.

.,12,.,TRBV7-6,TRBJ2-5,TGTGCCAGCAGCCGACACGCCGAGACCCAGTACTTC,CASSRHAETQYF
few,14,.,TRBV2,TRBJ2-1,TGTGCCACCCCCTTGGCGGAGACCTACAATGAGCAGTTCTTC,CATPLAETYNEQFF
.,14,.,TRBV10-3,TRBJ2-1,TGTGCCATCAGTGAGTCTGCAGGGAACTATGAGCAGTTCTTC,CAISESAGNYEQFF
.,16,TRBD2,TRBV20-1,TRBJ2-7,TGCAGTGCTAGACCCCTGACTAGCGGGGGTCCTTACGAGCAGTACTTC,CSARPLTSGGPYEQYF
many,16,.,TRBV5-1,TRBJ2-1,TGCGCCAGCAGCTTGGGTTTCCCGGGTCTTTTGGATGAGCAGTTCTTC,CASSLGFPGLLDEQFF
few,15,TRBD1,TRBV5-4,TRBJ2-2,TGTGCCAGCAGCTTGCCGGACAGGGGGCCCGGGGAGCTGTTTTTT,CASSLPDRGPGELFF
.,16,.,TRBV11-2,TRBJ2-4,TGTGCCAGCAGCCCCCGAGAAGGGGTGGAAAAAAACATTCAGTACTTC,CASSPREGVEKNIQYF
many,14,TRBD2,TRBV7-2,TRBJ2-4,TGTGCCAGCAGCTTAGTTCATGGCGGGAGTGAGCCGTACTTC,CASSLVHGGSEPYF
few,16,TRBD1,TRBV9,TRBJ2-7,TGTGCCAGCAGCGAGGGGACAGGGCAAAGGGGCTACGAGCAGTACTTC,CASSEGTGQRGYEQYF
few,15,.,TRBV6-1,TRBJ2-7,TGTGCCAGCAGCCACGGGCAGGAAAGCTCCTACGAGCAGTACTTC,CASSHGQESSYEQYF
.,16,TRBD2,TRBV20-1,TRBJ2-3,TGCAGTGCCCCCATACTACTAGCGGGAGGCACAGATACGCAGTATTTT,CSAPILLAGGTDTQYF
.,15,TRBD2,TRBV29-1,TRBJ2-1,TGCAGCGTTGAAAGAGGGCGGCGGGAGGGGAATGAGCAGTTCTTC,CSVERGRREGNEQFF
few,18,TRBD2,TRBV6-2/TRBV6-3,TRBJ2-5,TGTGCCAGCAGTTTCCTGACTAGCGGGGCGGACAAAAAAGAGACCCAGTACTTC,CASSFLTSGADKKETQYF
.,17,TRBD2,TRBV7-9,TRBJ2-3,TGTGCCAGCAGCCTCGGGACTAGCGGGGATAACACAGATACGCAGTATTTT,CASSLGTSGDNTDTQYF
few,14,.,TRBV12-3/TRBV12-4,TRBJ1-1,TGTGCCAGCAGAACTTCAGCGGGGAACACTGAAGCTTTCTTT,CASRTSAGNTEAFF
.,17,.,TRBV14,TRBJ2-2,TGTGCCAGCAGCCCCCGAACGTTCGCCTTGAACACCGGGGAGCTGTTTTTT,CASSPRTFALNTGELFF
.,14,TRBD2,TRBV20-1,TRBJ2-2,TGCAGTGCACCCGGGACTAGCGGTGCCGGGGAGCTGTTTTTT,CSAPGTSGAGELFF
many,15,.,TRBV5-1,TRBJ2-4,TGCGCCAGCAGCTTGGGAGGGGCGAACAAAAACATTCAGTACTTC,CASSLGGANKNIQYF
many,13,.,TRBV7-9,TRBJ1-4,TGTGCCAGCAGCTCCAGAACTAATGAAAAACTGTTTTTT,CASSSRTNEKLFF
.,15,.,TRBV7-2,TRBJ2-7,TGTGCCAGCAGCTTAGAACAAGCAAGATCCTACGAGCAGTACTTC,CASSLEQARSYEQYF
few,18,TRBD1,TRBV28,TRBJ2-3,TGTGCCAGCAGTTTATGGGACAGGGGACCTTATCCTCCAGATACGCAGTATTTT,CASSLWDRGPYPPDTQYF
few,15,TRBD1,TRBV5-1,TRBJ1-6,TGCGCCAGCAGCTACGGACAGGGGTATAATTCACCCCTCCACTTT,CASSYGQGYNSPLHF
.,16,.,TRBV4-2,TRBJ1-2,TGTGCCAGCAGCCAGGCGGCGGGCCAGAGGTTCTATGGCTACACCTTC,CASSQAAGQRFYGYTF
few,16,.,TRBV7-9,TRBJ1-6,TGTGCCAGCAGCTTTAACCAGGGGAACTATAATTCACCCCTCCACTTT,CASSFNQGNYNSPLHF
once,15,.,TRBV20-1,TRBJ2-7,TGCAGTGCTAAAGACCCACAGGGTCTAGGGTACGAGCAGTACTTC,CSAKDPQGLGYEQYF
.,16,.,TRBV12-3/TRBV12-4,TRBJ1-5,TGTGCCAGCAGTTTAAGGGGAACGTTAAGCAATCAGCCCCAGCATTTT,CASSLRGTLSNQPQHF
.,17,.,TRBV20-1,TRBJ2-3,TGCAGTGCTACCTCCCCCGGGGACTCACTCCCCACAGATACGCAGTATTTT,CSATSPGDSLPTDTQYF
.,12,.,TRBV24-1,TRBJ2-7,TGTGCCACCTCTGGACTGGTCCCTAAGCAGTACTTC,CATSGLVPKQYF
.,16,TRBD1,TRBV5-1,TRBJ2-2,TGCGCCAGCAGCTTTTTGACAGGGGGAAACACCGGGGAGCTGTTTTTT,CASSFLTGGNTGELFF
many,13,TRBD2,TRBV5-1,TRBJ2-1,TGCGCCAGTCGAGGGACTAACTACAATGAGCAGTTCTTC,CASRGTNYNEQFF
.,16,TRBD2,TRBV9,TRBJ2-3,TGTGCCAGCAGCCCGGGGACGGGGGGGCATACAGATACGCAGTATTTT,CASSPGTGGHTDTQYF
.,13,.,TRBV30,TRBJ1-2,TGTGCCTGGAGTGGTTCGGGGGACTATGGCTACACCTTC,CAWSGSGDYGYTF
.,13,.,TRBV20-1,TRBJ1-1,TGCAGTGCTAGGGGAGCAGGGAACACTGAAGCTTTCTTT,CSARGAGNTEAFF
few,16,TRBD1,TRBV4-1,TRBJ1-2,TGCGCCAGCAGCCACCAGGCATGGGACAGGGACTATGGCTACACCTTC,CASSHQAWDRDYGYTF
many,16,TRBD1,TRBV24-1,TRBJ2-2,TGTGCCACCAGTGATCCAGACAGGGGGAACACCGGGGAGCTGTTTTTT,CATSDPDRGNTGELFF
.,15,TRBD2,TRBV6-1,TRBJ2-1,TGTGCCAGCAACCTAGCGGGGGGGCCTATCAATGAGCAGTTCTTC,CASNLAGGPINEQFF
few,16,TRBD2,TRBV29-1,TRBJ2-3,TGCAGCGTTGTATTGACTAGCGGGAGGCCCACAGATACGCAGTATTTT,CSVVLTSGRPTDTQYF
few,13,TRBD1,TRBV20-1,TRBJ2-3,TGCAGTGGGGGACAGGGGGTTTCAGATACGCAGTATTTT,CSGGQGVSDTQYF
many,12,.,TRBV29-1,TRBJ1-1,TGCAGCGTTGGCGGTATAAACACTGAAGCTTTCTTT,CSVGGINTEAFF
few,17,TRBD2,TRBV12-3/TRBV12-4,TRBJ2-7,TGTGCCAGCAGTTTCAGTCCAGGACTAGCGGGAGTCTACGAGCAGTACTTC,CASSFSPGLAGVYEQYF
.,14,TRBD2,TRBV28,TRBJ2-1,TGTGCCACCCTGACTAGCGGTACCTACAATGAGCAGTTCTTC,CATLTSGTYNEQFF
few,16,TRBD2,TRBV28,TRBJ2-3,TGTGCCAGCAGTAAGGGACTAGCGGGGGGGACAGATACGCAGTATTTT,CASSKGLAGGTDTQYF
few,16,.,TRBV12-3/TRBV12-4,TRBJ1-3,TGTGCCAGCAGTTTTGATGCTGCAGGGGAGAGGTACACCATATATTTT,CASSFDAAGERYTIYF
few,16,TRBD1,TRBV5-1,TRBJ1-2,TGCGCCAGCAGCCCTCCCCCGGGACAGGGTCCATGGGGCTACACCTTC,CASSPPPGQGPWGYTF
many,12,.,TRBV25-1,TRBJ1-5,TGTGCCAGCAGTGACCCGGGGGGGCCCCAGCATTTT,CASSDPGGPQHF
.,15,TRBD2,TRBV20-1,TRBJ2-5,TGCAGTGCTCCCAGCCGACTAGCCCGTTTCGGAACCCAGTACTTC,CSAPSRLARFGTQYF
.,15,.,TRBV5-1,TRBJ2-7,TGCGCCAGCAGCTTGGCCGGGGGGCTTGGAGAGCAGCAGTACTTC,CASSLAGGLGEQQYF
many,15,.,TRBV5-1,TRBJ2-2,TGCGCCAGCGCTGATGCCGGGCGGAACACCGGGGAGCTGTTTTTT,CASADAGRNTGELFF
few,16,TRBD2,TRBV24-1,TRBJ2-3,TGTGCCACCAGTGATTTCCCCAGCGGGGTGGTAGATACGCAGTATTTT,CATSDFPSGVVDTQYF
few,12,.,TRBV24-1,TRBJ1-1,TGTGCCACCAGTGATTTAAATAGGAGAGCTTTCTTT,CATSDLNRRAFF
many,17,TRBD2,TRBV5-1,TRBJ2-1,TGCGCCAGCAGCCAGGGACTAGCTACGAGCTCCTACAATGAGCAGTTCTTC,CASSQGLATSSYNEQFF
.,12,TRBD2,TRBV2,TRBJ2-1,TGTGCCAGCAAGGATGGGAGGGATGAGCAGTTCTTC,CASKDGRDEQFF
.,15,.,TRBV3-1,TRBJ2-3,TGTGCCAGCAGCCAAATGGGCCGGAACACAGATACGCAGTATTTT,CASSQMGRNTDTQYF
.,15,.,TRBV4-2,TRBJ1-1,TGTGCCAGCAGCCAGCGACCCCTGCAGAACACTGAAGCTTTCTTT,CASSQRPLQNTEAFF
.,16,TRBD2,TRBV11-2,TRBJ2-5,TGTGCCAGCAGCCTTTATAGCGGGGGGGCCGGGGAGACCCAGTACTTC,CASSLYSGGAGETQYF
.,13,.,TRBV6-1,TRBJ1-2,TGTGCCAGTAGAGTGGGAGCTAACTATGGCTACACCTTC,CASRVGANYGYTF
.,16,.,TRBV5-5,TRBJ2-2,TGTGCCAGCAGCCCGGGTTCGCGGGCGAACACCGGGGAGCTGTTTTTT,CASSPGSRANTGELFF
few,14,.,TRBV20-1,TRBJ2-2,TGCAGTGCTAGATCCGGACTGAACACCGGGGAGCTGTTTTTT,CSARSGLNTGELFF